This T cell receptor beta chain comes out of a study of cytomegalovirus exposure and HLA in healthy donors. As for the study in general: It was reported in a later analysis that the same platform had been used for the roughly 130 validation repertoires as for the 666 first-cohort repertoires.

Study-level results: Generally TCR sequences proved uncommon, though certain public TCRs appeared in numerous donors. Subsequent analysis of the approximately 120 validation repertoires found a tendency for first-cohort TCR clusters to co-occur. The authors confirmed in vitro that a few CMV-associated chains were specific for CMV antigens.

With regard to this clone: Its antigen is currently unknown.

Profiled with immunoSEQ multiplex PCR; TCRdb holds only in-frame clones, not every one. Here the sample spans 200,000 to 300,000 clones, around 91% being singletons. Input material: PBMCs. The TCR originated in a woman in her twenties or thirties in good health and CMV-seronegative.

This CDR3 is CASSGGHRTATNEKLFF. The CDR3 DNA follows: TGTGCCAGCAGCGGGGGACATAGAACCGCAACTAATGAAAAACTGTTTTTT. V and J are TRBV5-6 and TRBJ1-4, with a weak D call TRBD1 (6 bases). The germline V gene has CDR1 SGHDT and CDR2 YYEEEE. This CDR3 comprises 17 residues. The germline V and J ends were trimmed by 4 bases and 0 bases, with 16 bases remaining between them.